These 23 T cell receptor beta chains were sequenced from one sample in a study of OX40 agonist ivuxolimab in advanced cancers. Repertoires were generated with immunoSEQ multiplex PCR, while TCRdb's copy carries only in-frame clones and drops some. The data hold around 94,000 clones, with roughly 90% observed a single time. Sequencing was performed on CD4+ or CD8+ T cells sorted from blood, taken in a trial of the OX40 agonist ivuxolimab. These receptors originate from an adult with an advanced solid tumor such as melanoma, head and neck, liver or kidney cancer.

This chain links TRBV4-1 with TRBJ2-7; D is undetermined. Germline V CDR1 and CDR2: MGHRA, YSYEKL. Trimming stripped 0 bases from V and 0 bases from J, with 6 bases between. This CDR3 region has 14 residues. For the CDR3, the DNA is TGCGCCAGCAGCCAAGAGAAGAGCTCCTACGAGCAGTACTTC. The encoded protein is CASSQEKSSYEQYF.

This chain's CDR3 is CAGRDKVGETQYF. The CDR3 nucleotides read TGTGCCGGCCGGGACAAGGTGGGGGAGACCCAGTACTTC. The chain combines TRBV6-1 with TRBJ2-5; D perhaps matches TRBD1 (6 bases). The CDR3 totals 13 residues. The germline V gene has CDR1 MNHNS and CDR2 SASEGT. V lost 11 bases, J lost 5 bases, and 18 bases lay in between.

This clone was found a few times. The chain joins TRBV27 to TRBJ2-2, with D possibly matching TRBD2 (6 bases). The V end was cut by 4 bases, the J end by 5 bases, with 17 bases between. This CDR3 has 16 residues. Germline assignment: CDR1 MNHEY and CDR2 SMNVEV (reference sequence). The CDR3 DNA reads TGTGCCAGCAGTTCGCTTCCGGGACTCGCGACCGGGGAGCTGTTTTTT. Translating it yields CASSSLPGLATGELFF.

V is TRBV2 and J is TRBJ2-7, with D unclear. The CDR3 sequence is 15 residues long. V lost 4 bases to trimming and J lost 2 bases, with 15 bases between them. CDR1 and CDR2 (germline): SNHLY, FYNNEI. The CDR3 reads CASSGTSRATYEQYF. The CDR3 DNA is TGTGCCAGCAGTGGGACCAGCCGGGCCACCTACGAGCAGTACTTC. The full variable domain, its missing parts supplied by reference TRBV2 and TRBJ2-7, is EPEVTQTPSHQVTQMGQEVILRCVPISNHLYFYWYRQILGQKVEFLVSFYNNEISEKSEIFDDQFSVERPDGSNFTLKIRSTKLEDSAMYFCASSGTSRATYEQYFGPGTRLTVT.

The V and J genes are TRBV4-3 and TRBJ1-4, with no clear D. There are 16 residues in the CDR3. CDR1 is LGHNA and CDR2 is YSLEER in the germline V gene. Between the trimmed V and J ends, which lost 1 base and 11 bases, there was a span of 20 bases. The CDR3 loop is CASSQVAGLDPRKLFF. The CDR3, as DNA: TGCGCCAGCAGCCAAGTGGCTGGACTTGACCCTCGGAAACTGTTTTTT.

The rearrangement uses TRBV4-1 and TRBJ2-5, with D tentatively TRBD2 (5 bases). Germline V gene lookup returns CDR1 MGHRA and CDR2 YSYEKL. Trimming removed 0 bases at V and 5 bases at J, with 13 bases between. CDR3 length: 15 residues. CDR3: CASSQEGPPGETQYF. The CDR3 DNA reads TGCGCCAGCAGCCAAGAAGGTCCCCCGGGGGAGACCCAGTACTTC.

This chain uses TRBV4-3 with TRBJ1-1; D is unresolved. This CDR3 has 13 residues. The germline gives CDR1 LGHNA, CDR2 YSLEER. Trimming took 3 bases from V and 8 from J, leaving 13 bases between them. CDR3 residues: CASSHGSVPEAFF. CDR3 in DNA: TGCGCCAGCAGCCATGGATCGGTGCCAGAAGCTTTCTTT.

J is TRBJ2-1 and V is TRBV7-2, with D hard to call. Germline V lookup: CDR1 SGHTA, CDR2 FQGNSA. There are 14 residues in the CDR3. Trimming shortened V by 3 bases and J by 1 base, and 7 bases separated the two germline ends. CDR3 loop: CASSLMGSYNEQFF. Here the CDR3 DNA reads TGTGCCAGCAGCTTGATGGGGTCCTACAATGAGCAGTTCTTC. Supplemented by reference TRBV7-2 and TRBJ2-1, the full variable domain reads GAGVSQSPSNKVTEKGKDVELRCDPISGHTALYWYRQSLGQGLEFLIYFQGNSAPDKSGLPSDRFSAERTGGSVSTLTIQRTQQEDSAVYLCASSLMGSYNEQFFGPGTRLTVL.

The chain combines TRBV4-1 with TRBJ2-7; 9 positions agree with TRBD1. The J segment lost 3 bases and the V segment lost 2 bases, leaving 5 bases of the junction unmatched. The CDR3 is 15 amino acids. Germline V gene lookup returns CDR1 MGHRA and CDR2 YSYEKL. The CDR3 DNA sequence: TGCGCCAGCAGCCAATGGACAGGGGCAATCTACGAGCAGTACTTC. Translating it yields CASSQWTGAIYEQYF.

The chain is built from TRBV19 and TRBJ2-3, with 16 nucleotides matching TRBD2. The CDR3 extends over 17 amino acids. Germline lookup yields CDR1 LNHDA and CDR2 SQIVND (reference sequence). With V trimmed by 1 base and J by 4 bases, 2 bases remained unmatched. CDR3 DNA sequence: TGTGCCAGTAGTATAGGCGGGACTAGCGGGAGGGCAGATACGCAGTATTTT. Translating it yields CASSIGGTSGRADTQYF.

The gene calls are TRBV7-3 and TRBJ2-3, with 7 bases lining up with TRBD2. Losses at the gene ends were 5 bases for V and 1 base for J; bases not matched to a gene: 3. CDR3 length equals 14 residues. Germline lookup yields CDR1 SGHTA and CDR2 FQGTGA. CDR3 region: CASSPSGGTDTQYF. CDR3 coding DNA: TGTGCCAGCAGCCCCAGCGGGGGCACAGATACGCAGTATTTT.

CDR3 sequence (DNA): TGTGCCAGCAGCGTAGATTGGGGGGGCGGTGGCTACACCTTC. Protein sequence: CASSVDWGGGGYTF. This chain links TRBV9 with TRBJ1-2; maybe TRBD1 (6 bases). The germline V and J ends were trimmed by 0 bases and 7 bases, with 13 bases remaining between them. Germline CDR1 SGDLS, CDR2 YYNGEE. The CDR3 is 14 residues long.

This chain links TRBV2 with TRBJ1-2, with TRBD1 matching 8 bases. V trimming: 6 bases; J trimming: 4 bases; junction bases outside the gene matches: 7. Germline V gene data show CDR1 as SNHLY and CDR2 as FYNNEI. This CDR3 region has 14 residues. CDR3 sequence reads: CASRGPGQAYGYTF. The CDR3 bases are TGTGCCAGCAGGGGACCGGGACAGGCCTATGGCTACACCTTC.

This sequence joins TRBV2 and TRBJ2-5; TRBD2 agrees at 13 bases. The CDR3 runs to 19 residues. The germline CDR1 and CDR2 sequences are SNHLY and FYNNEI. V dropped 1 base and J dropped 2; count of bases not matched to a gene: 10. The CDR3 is CASSEGAIRTSGSQETQYF. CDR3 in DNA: TGTGCCAGCAGTGAAGGAGCCATCAGGACTAGCGGGAGTCAAGAGACCCAGTACTTC. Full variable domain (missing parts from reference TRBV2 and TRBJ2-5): EPEVTQTPSHQVTQMGQEVILRCVPISNHLYFYWYRQILGQKVEFLVSFYNNEISEKSEIFDDQFSVERPDGSNFTLKIRSTKLEDSAMYFCASSEGAIRTSGSQETQYFGPGTRLLVL.

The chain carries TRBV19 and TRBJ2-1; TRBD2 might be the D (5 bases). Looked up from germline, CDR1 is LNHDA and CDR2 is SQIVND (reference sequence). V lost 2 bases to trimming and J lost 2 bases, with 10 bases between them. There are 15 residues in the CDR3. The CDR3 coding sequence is TGTGCCAGTAGTATACGCGAGGGTCCCTACAATGAGCAGTTCTTC. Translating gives CASSIREGPYNEQFF.

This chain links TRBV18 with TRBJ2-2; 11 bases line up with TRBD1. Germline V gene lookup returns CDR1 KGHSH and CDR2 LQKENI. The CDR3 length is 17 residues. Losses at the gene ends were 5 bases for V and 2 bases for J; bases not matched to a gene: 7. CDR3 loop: CASSSRTGGVNTGELFF. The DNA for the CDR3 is TGTGCCAGCTCATCCCGGACAGGGGGCGTTAACACCGGGGAGCTGTTTTTT.

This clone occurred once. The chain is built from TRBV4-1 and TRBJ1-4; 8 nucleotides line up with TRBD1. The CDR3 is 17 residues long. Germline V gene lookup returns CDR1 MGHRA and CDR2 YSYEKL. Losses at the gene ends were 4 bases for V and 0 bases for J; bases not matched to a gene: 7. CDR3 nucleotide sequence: TGCGCCAGCAGCCTCAGGCAGGGGGCCCCAACTAATGAAAAACTGTTTTTT. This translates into CASSLRQGAPTNEKLFF.

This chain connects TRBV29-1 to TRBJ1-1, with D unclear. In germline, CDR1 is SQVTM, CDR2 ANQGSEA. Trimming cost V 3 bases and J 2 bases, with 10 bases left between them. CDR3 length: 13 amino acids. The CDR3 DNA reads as TGCAGCGTTGACGGCGGGGTTAACACTGAAGCTTTCTTT. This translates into CSVDGGVNTEAFF.

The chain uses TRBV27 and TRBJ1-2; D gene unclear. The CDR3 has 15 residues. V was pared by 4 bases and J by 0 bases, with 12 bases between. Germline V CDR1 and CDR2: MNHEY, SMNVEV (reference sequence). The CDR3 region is CASSSIPSANYGYTF. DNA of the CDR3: TGTGCCAGCAGTTCTATACCCTCAGCTAACTATGGCTACACCTTC.

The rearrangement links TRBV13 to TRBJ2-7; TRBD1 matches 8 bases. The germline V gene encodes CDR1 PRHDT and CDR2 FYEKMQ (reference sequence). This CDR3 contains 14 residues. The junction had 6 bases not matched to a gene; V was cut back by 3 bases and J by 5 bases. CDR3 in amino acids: CASSFRTGINEQYF. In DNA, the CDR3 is TGTGCCAGCAGCTTCCGGACAGGGATAAACGAGCAGTACTTC.

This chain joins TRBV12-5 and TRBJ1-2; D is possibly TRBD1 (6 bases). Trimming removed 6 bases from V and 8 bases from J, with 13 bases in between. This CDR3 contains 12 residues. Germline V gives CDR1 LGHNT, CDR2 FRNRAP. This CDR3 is CASGPGGLGYTF. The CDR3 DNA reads TGTGCTAGTGGCCCCGGGGGGCTAGGCTACACCTTC.

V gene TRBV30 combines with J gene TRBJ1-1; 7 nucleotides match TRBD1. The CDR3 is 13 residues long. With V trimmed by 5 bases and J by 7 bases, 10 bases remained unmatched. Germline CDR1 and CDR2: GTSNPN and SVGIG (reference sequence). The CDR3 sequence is CAWWDSSSVEAFF. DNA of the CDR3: TGTGCCTGGTGGGACAGCTCATCAGTTGAAGCTTTCTTT.

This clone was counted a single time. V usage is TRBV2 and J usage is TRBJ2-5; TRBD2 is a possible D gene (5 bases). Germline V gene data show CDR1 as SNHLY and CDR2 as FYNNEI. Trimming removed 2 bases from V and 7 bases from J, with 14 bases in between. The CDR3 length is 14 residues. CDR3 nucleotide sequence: TGTGCCAGCAGTGAATCGTTGTCTAGCCGGACCCAGTACTTC. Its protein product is CASSESLSSRTQYF.